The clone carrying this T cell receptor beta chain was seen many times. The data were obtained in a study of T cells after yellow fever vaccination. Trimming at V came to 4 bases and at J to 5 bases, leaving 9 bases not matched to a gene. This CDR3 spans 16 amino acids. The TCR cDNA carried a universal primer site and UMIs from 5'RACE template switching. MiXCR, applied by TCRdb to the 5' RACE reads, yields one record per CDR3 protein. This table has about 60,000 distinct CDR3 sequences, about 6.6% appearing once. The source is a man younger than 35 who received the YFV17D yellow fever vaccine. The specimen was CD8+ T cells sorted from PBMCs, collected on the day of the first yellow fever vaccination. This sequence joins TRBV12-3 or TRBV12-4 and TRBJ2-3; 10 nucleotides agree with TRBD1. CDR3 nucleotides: TGTGCCAGCAGTTGGGAGACAGGGGGCGAGGTAGATACGCAGTATTTT. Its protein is CASSWETGGEVDTQYF.